The rows below give T cell receptor beta chains drawn from one sample of a study of T cells after yellow fever vaccination. TCRdb independently ran MiXCR on the 5' RACE reads; one entry per CDR3 protein. The table includes about 53,000 distinct CDR3 sequences, around 7% detected once. This specimen was CD8+ T cells sorted from PBMCs, taken on the day of the first yellow fever vaccination. Receptors originate from a man aged 18 to 35 who received the YFV17D yellow fever vaccine. CDR3s include the opening cysteine and the closing phenylalanine or tryptophan. A D gene is named only where the DNA matches it firmly. Clone size is stated in some rows and not others, as once, few, many or a class when expanded.

V	J	D	size	CDR3	DNA
TRBV4-3	TRBJ2-7	-	few	CASSQEVWDRHRPPYEQYF	TGCGCCAGCAGCCAAGAGGTCTGGGATCGGCACAGGCCTCCCTACGAGCAGTACTTC
TRBV5-5	TRBJ2-5	-	-	CASSPPLQETQYF	TGTGCCAGCAGCCCGCCTCTCCAAGAGACCCAGTACTTC
TRBV11-2	TRBJ2-2	-	-	CASSLISAGDTGELFF	TGTGCCAGCAGCTTAATTAGCGCAGGTGACACCGGGGAGCTGTTTTTT
TRBV29-1	TRBJ1-3	TRBD1	many	CSVSRTGGGRNTIYF	TGCAGCGTCTCCCGGACAGGGGGTGGAAGAAACACCATATATTTT
TRBV19	TRBJ2-7	TRBD1	-	CASSADRGREYEQYF	TGTGCCAGTAGTGCCGACAGGGGGCGGGAGTACGAGCAGTACTTC
TRBV29-1	TRBJ1-3	-	many	CSVVWETTTGNTIYF	TGCAGCGTTGTATGGGAAACAACCACTGGAAACACCATATATTTT
TRBV5-6	TRBJ2-5	-	few	CASSFTVQEWGETQYF	TGTGCCAGCAGCTTCACAGTTCAAGAATGGGGAGAGACCCAGTACTTC
TRBV29-1	TRBJ2-6	-	few	CSVLLPPQPVLTF	TGCAGCGTTTTGTTACCCCCGCAACCCGTCCTGACTTTC
TRBV5-1	TRBJ1-1	TRBD1	many	CASSFFTGGGTEAFF	TGCGCCAGCAGCTTCTTTACAGGGGGCGGCACTGAAGCTTTCTTT
TRBV4-1	TRBJ2-7	-	-	CASSPYRENEQYF	TGCGCCAGCAGCCCGTACAGGGAGAACGAGCAGTACTTC
TRBV11-2	TRBJ2-3	-	few	CASSHGASSTDTQYF	TGTGCCAGCAGCCACGGCGCGAGTTCCACAGATACGCAGTATTTT
TRBV5-1	TRBJ2-3	TRBD1	-	CASSFVQGELSTDTQYF	TGCGCCAGCAGCTTCGTCCAGGGGGAATTGAGCACAGATACGCAGTATTTT
TRBV11-1	TRBJ2-3	TRBD2	-	CASSLADTPSGGATDTQYF	TGTGCCAGCAGCTTAGCGGATACGCCTAGCGGGGGGGCCACAGATACGCAGTATTTT
TRBV7-9	TRBJ2-3	TRBD2	many	CASSSTSSKADTQYF	TGTGCCAGCAGTTCGACTAGCAGTAAGGCAGATACGCAGTATTTT
TRBV29-1	TRBJ2-5	-	many	CSSDSSQETQYF	TGCAGCTCCGACAGTAGCCAAGAGACCCAGTACTTC
TRBV19	TRBJ2-3	-	-	CASSIRPLGTDTQYF	TGTGCCAGTAGTATCCGGCCGTTGGGCACAGATACGCAGTATTTT
TRBV5-6	TRBJ1-3	-	many	CASSSQFYSGNTIYF	TGTGCCAGCAGCTCCCAGTTCTACTCTGGAAACACCATATATTTT
TRBV27	TRBJ2-7	TRBD2	-	CASSHGGGGYEQYF	TGTGCCAGCAGTCACGGCGGGGGGGGCTACGAGCAGTACTTC
TRBV29-1	TRBJ2-3	-	many	CSVEPGGDTQYF	TGCAGCGTTGAGCCCGGGGGAGATACGCAGTATTTT
TRBV7-2	TRBJ2-2	TRBD2	few	CASRTSGGLVVELFF	TGTGCCAGCAGAACTAGCGGGGGGCTCGTTGTGGAGCTGTTTTTT
TRBV25-1	TRBJ2-2	TRBD2	few	CASTSGGNTGELFF	TGTGCCAGCACCAGCGGGGGAAACACCGGGGAGCTGTTTTTT
TRBV19	TRBJ2-3	-	few	CASRMTDTQYF	TGTGCCAGTAGGATGACAGATACGCAGTATTTT
TRBV7-9	TRBJ2-1	-	-	CASSLRVALDEQFF	TGTGCCAGCAGCTTAAGGGTTGCCTTGGATGAGCAGTTCTTC
TRBV12-3/TRBV12-4	TRBJ1-1	-	few	CASRRDGYLVMNTEAFF	TGTGCCAGCAGGAGGGACGGATACTTGGTCATGAACACTGAAGCTTTCTTT
TRBV12-3/TRBV12-4	TRBJ2-1	-	many	CASSAEGLWEQFF	TGTGCCAGCTCCGCGGAGGGACTTTGGGAGCAGTTCTTC
TRBV7-8	TRBJ2-7	TRBD2	few	CASSYLAGNYEQYF	TGTGCCAGCAGCTATCTAGCGGGCAACTACGAGCAGTACTTC
TRBV7-9	TRBJ2-3	TRBD2	-	CASSSTSGVTYTQYF	TGTGCCAGCAGTTCTACTAGCGGGGTTACGTATACGCAGTATTTT